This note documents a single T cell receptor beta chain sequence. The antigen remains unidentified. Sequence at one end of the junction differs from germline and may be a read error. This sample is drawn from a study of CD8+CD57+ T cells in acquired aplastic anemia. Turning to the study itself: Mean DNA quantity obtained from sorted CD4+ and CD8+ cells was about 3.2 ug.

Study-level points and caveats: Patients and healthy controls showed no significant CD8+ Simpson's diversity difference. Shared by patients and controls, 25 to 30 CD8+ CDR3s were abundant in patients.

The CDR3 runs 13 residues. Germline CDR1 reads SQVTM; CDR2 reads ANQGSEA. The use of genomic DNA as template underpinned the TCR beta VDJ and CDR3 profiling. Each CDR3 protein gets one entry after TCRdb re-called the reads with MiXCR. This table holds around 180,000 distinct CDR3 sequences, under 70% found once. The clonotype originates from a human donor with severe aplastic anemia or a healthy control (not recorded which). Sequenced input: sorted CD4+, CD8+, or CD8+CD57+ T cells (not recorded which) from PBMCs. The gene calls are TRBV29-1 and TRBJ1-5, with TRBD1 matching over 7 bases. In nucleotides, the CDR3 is TGCAGCGTCCTTGGTACAGGGGATCAGGCCCAGCATTTT. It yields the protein CSVLGTGDQAQHF.